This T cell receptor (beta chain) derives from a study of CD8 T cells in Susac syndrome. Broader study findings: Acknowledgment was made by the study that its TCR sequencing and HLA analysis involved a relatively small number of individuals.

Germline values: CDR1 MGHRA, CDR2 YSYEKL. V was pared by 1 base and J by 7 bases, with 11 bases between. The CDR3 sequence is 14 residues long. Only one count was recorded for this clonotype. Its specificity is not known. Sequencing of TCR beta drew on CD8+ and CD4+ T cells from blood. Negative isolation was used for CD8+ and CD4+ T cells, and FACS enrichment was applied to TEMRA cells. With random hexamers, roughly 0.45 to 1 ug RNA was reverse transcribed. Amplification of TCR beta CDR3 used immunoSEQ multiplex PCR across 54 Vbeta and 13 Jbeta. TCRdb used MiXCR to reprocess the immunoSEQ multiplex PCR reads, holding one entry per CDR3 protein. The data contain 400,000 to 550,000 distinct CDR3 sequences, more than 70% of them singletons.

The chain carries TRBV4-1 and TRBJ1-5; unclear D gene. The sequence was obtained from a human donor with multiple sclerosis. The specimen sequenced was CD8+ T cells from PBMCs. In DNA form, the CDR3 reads TGCGCCAGCAGCCAAGTTTTACGCGGACAGCCCCAGCATTTT. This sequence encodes CASSQVLRGQPQHF.